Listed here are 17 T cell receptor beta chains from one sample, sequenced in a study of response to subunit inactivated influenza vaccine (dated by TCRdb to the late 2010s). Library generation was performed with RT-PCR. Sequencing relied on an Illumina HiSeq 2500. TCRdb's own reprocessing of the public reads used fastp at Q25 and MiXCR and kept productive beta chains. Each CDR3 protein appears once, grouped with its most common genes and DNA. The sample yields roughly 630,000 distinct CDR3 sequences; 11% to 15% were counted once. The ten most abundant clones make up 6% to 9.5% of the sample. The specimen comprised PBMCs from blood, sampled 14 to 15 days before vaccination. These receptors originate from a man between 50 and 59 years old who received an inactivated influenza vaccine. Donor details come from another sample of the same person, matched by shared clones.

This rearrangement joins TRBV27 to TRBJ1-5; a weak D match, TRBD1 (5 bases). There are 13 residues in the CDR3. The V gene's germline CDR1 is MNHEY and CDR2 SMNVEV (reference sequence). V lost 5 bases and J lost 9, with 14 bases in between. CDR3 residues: CASSLGASWPQHF. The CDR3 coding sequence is TGTGCCAGCAGTCTCGGGGCATCATGGCCCCAGCATTTT.

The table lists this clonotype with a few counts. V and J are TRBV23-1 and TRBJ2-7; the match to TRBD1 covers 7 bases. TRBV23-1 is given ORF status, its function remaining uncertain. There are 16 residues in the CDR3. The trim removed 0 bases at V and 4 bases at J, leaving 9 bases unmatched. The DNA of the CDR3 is TGCGCCAGCAGTCAATCTAGACAGGGAAAGTGGTACGAGCAGTACTTC. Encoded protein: CASSQSRQGKWYEQYF.

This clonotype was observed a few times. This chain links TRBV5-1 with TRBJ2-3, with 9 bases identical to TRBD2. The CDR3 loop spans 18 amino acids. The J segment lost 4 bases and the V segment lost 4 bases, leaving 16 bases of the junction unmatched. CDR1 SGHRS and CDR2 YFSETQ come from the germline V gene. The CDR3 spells CASSLPSRAGGDADTQYF. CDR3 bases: TGCGCCAGCAGCCTCCCCTCTAGAGCGGGAGGTGACGCAGATACGCAGTATTTT.

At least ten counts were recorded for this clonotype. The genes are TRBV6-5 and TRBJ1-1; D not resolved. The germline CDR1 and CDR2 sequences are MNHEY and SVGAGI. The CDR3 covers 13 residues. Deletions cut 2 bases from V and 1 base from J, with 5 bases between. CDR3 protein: CASSYRQNTEAFF. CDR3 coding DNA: TGTGCCAGCAGTTACAGGCAGAACACTGAAGCTTTCTTT.

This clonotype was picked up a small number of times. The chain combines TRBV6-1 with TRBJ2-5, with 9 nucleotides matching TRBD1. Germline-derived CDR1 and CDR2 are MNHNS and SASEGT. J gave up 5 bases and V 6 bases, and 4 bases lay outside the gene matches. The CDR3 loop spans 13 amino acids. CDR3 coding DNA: TGTGCCAGCAGGGGGACAGGGACGGAGACCCAGTACTTC. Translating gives CASRGTGTETQYF.

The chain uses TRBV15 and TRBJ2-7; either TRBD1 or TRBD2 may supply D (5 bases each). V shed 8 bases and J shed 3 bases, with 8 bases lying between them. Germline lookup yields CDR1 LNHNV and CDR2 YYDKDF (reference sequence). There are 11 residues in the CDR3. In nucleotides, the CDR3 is TGTGCCACCGGGGACCTCTACGAGCAGTACTTC. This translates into CATGDLYEQYF.

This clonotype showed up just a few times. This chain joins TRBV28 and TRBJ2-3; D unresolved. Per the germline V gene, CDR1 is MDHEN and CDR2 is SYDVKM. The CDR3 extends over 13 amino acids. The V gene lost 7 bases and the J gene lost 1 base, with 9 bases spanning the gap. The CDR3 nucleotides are TGTGCCAGCACCCTGGGTGGCACAGATACGCAGTATTTT. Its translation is CASTLGGTDTQYF.

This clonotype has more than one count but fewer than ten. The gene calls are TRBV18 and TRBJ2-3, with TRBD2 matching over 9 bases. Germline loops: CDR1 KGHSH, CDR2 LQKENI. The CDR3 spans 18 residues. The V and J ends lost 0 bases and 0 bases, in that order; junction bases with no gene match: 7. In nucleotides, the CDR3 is TGTGCCAGCTCACCACCGGGACTAGCATCTACTAGCACAGATACGCAGTATTTT. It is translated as CASSPPGLASTSTDTQYF.

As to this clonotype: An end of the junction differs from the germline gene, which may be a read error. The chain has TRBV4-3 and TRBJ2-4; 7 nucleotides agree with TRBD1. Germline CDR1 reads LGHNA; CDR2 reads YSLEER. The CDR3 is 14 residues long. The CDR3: CANSQDRETDIQYF. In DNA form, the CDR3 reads TGCGCCAACAGCCAAGACAGGGAAACGGACATTCAGTACTTC.

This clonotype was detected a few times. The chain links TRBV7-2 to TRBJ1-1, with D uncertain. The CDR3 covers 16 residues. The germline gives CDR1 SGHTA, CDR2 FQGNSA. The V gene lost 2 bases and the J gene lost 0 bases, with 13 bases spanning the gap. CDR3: CASSLNGRNLNTEAFF. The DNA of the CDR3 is TGTGCCAGCAGCTTAAATGGTCGGAACTTGAACACTGAAGCTTTCTTT.

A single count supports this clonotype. The CDR3 coding sequence is TGTGCCAGCAGCTTGGGCGGTCGTGGGGCCAACGTCCTGACTTTC. Translation: CASSLGGRGANVLTF. The V and J genes are TRBV5-4 and TRBJ2-6; D is unresolved. The CDR3 runs 15 residues. V lost 0 bases and J 3 bases, leaving 7 bases between the germline ends. Germline CDR1 and CDR2: SGHNT and YYREEE (reference sequence).

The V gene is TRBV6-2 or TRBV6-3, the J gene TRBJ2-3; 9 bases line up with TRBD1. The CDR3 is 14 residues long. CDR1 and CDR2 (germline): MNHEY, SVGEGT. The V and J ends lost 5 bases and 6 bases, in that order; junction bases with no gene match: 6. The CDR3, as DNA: TGTGCCAGCAGTACGAACAGGGGGCCTGATACGCAGTATTTT. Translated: CASSTNRGPDTQYF.

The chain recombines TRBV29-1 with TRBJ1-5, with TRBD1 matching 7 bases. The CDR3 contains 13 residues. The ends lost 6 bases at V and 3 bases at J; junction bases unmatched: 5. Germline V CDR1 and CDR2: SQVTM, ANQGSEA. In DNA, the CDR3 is TGCAGCGTCGGCAGGGGGGTCAATCAGCCCCAGCATTTT. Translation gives CSVGRGVNQPQHF.

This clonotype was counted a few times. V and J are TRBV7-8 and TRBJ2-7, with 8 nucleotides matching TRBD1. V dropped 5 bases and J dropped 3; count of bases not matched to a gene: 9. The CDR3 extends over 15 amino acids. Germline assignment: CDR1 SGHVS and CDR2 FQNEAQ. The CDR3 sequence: CASSPVGTGYYEQYF. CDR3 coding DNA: TGTGCCAGCAGCCCAGTGGGGACAGGCTACTACGAGCAGTACTTC.

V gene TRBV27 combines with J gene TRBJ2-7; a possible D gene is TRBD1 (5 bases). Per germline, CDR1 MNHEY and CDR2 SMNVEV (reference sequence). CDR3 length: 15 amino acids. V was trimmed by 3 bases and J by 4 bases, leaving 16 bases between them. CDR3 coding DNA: TGTGCCAGCAGTTTGGGTAGGGGCCCTTTTTACGAGCAGTACTTC. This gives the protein CASSLGRGPFYEQYF.

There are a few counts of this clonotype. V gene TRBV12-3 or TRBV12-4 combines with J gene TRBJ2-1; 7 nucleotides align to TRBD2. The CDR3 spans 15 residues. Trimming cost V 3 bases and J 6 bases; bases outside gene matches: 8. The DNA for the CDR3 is TGTGCCAGCAGTTTGGGGGGGGGACGAAGCAATGAGCAGTTCTTC. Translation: CASSLGGGRSNEQFF.

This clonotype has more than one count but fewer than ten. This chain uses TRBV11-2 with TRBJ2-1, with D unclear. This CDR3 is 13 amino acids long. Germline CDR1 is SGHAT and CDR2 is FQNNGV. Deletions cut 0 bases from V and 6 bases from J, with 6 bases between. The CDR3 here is CASSLDAPNEQFF. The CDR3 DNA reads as TGTGCCAGCAGCTTAGACGCACCCAATGAGCAGTTCTTC. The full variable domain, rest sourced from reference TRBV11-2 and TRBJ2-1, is EAGVAQSPRYKIIEKRQSVAFWCNPISGHATLYWYQQILGQGPKLLIQFQNNGVVDDSQLPKDRFSAERLKGVDSTLKIQPAKLEDSAVYLCASSLDAPNEQFFGPGTRLTVL.